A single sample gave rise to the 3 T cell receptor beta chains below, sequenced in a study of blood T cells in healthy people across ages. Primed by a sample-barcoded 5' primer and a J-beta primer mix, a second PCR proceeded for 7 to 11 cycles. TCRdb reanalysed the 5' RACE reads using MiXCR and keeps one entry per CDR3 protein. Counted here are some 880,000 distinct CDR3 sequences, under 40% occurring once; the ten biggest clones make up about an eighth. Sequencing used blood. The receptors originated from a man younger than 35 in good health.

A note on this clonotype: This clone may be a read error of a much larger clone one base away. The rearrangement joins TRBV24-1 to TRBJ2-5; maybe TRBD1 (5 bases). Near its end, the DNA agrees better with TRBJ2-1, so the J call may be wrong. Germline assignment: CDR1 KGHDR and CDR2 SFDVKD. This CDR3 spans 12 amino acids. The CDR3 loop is CATSDGQETQFF. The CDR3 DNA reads TGTGCCACCAGTGACGGACAAGAGACCCAGTTCTTC.

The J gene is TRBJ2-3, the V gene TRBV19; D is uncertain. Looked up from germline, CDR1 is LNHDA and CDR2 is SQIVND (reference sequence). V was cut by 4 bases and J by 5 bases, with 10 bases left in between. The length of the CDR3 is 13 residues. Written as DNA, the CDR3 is TGTGCCAGTAGTAGAGATCGGCGAGATACGCAGTATTTT. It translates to CASSRDRRDTQYF.

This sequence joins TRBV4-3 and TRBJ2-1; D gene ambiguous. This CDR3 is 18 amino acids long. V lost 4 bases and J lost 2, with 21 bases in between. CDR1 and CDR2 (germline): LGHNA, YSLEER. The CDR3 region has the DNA TGCGCCAGCAGCCCAACGACATGGAGACTCGATACCTACAATGAGCAGTTCTTC. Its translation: CASSPTTWRLDTYNEQFF.